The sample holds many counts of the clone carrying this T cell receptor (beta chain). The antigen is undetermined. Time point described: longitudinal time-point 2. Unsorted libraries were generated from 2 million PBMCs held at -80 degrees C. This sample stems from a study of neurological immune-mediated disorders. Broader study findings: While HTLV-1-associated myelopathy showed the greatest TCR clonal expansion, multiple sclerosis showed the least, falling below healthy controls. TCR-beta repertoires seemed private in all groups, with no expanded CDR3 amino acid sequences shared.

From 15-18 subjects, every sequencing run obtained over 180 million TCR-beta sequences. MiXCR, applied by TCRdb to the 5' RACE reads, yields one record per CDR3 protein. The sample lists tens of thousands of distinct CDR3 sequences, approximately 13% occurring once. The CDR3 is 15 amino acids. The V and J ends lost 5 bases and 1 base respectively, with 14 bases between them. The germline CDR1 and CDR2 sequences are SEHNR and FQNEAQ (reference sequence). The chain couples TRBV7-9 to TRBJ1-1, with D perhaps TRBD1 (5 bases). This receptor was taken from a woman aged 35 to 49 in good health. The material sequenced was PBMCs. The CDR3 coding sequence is TGTGCCAGCAGCCAGCGTCCGACAGAGAACACTGAAGCTTTCTTT. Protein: CASSQRPTENTEAFF.